The 4 T cell receptor beta chains given below trace back to one sample, sequenced in a study of blood T cell repertoires in COVID-19. Some clones are missing from TCRdb's copy, which holds only in-frame ones; the method was immunoSEQ multiplex PCR. Of a few hundred thousand clones listed, 86% were seen once; the top ten hold 3% to 3.5%. The sample was PBMCs or T cells enriched from blood (not recorded which). All receptors derive from a woman between 50 and 59 years old in a cohort exposed to, infected with or recovered from COVID-19 (not recorded which).

This chain links TRBV7-2 with TRBJ2-7, with D perhaps matching TRBD2 (6 bases). CDR3 length: 14 residues. Germline values: CDR1 SGHTA, CDR2 FQGNSA. The V end was cut by 5 bases, the J end by 6 bases, with 17 bases between. The CDR3 coding sequence is TGTGCCAGCAGCCCCCGCTCGGGGGTAGGCGAGCAGTACTTC. Its translation is CASSPRSGVGEQYF.

This sequence joins TRBV5-1 and TRBJ1-2; the match to TRBD1 covers 7 bases. Germline V gene sequence: CDR1 SGHRS, CDR2 YFSETQ. This CDR3 is built from 17 residues. J lost 4 bases, V lost 3 bases, and 15 bases had no gene match. The DNA of the CDR3 is TGCGCCAGCAGCTCGGCGACGGACAGGAAGGATGGCTATGGCTACACCTTC. Translation: CASSSATDRKDGYGYTF.

This chain connects TRBV4-3 to TRBJ1-1; 11 nucleotides line up with TRBD1. From germline, CDR1 is LGHNA and CDR2 YSLEER. V was clipped by 4 bases and J by 6 bases; unmatched bases: 4. This CDR3 is 14 amino acids long. Here the CDR3 DNA reads TGCGCCAGCAGCCTTCGGACAGGGGGCCCTGAAGCTTTCTTT. Its protein is CASSLRTGGPEAFF.

The CDR3, as DNA: TGTGCCAGCTCCCCCGACAGGGCCAATTCACCCCTCCACTTT. It encodes CASSPDRANSPLHF. This rearrangement joins TRBV18 to TRBJ1-6; 7 bases are a match to TRBD1. CDR1 KGHSH and CDR2 LQKENI come from the germline V gene. Germline trimming cut 6 bases from V and 7 bases from J; bases unmatched to any gene: 6. The CDR3 loop spans 14 amino acids.